This T cell receptor beta chain was captured by sequencing in a study of blood T cell repertoires in COVID-19. The CDR3 extends over 14 amino acids. Losses at the gene ends were 0 bases for V and 4 bases for J; bases not matched to a gene: 1. CDR1 and CDR2 from the germline V gene are SGHAT and FQNNGV. Method: immunoSEQ multiplex PCR; TCRdb's copy keeps in-frame clones and lacks some. The table lists under 250,000 clones, roughly four fifths of them singletons. The chain couples TRBV11-2 to TRBJ2-3; 7 bases align to TRBD2. This receptor was obtained from a man in his forties or fifties with acute or convalescent COVID-19. Sequences were obtained from peripheral blood. CDR3 sequence (DNA): TGTGCCAGCAGCTTAGAGGCGGGAGCAGATACGCAGTATTTT. This sequence encodes CASSLEAGADTQYF.